This TCR beta chain was obtained from a study of blood T cell repertoires in COVID-19. Study-level information: Sources were T cells, B-cell-depleted T cells, or PBMCs; the material itself was cDNA or gDNA.

CDR1 is MNHEY, CDR2 SMNVEV, per germline (reference sequence). The junction had 9 bases not matched to a gene; V was cut back by 3 bases and J by 10 bases. This CDR3 is 16 amino acids long. Data came from immunoSEQ multiplex PCR; TCRdb stores just in-frame clones and leaves some out. Of 350,000 or so clones listed, about 86% are singletons. The sample taken for sequencing was peripheral blood. The genes are TRBV27 and TRBJ1-6; 10 bases match TRBD1. The clonotype originates from a man aged 25 to 45 with active or convalescent COVID-19. Here the CDR3 reads CASSFMGTGVDSPLHF. In DNA, the CDR3 is TGTGCCAGCAGTTTCATGGGGACAGGGGTGGACTCACCCCTCCACTTT.